One sample yielded the 20 T cell receptor beta chains listed below, sequenced in a study of blood T cells in healthy people across ages. A second 7 to 11 cycle PCR used barcoded and J-beta primers. TCRdb called the 5' RACE reads again in MiXCR, with one record for every CDR3 protein. The sample has some 1.5 million distinct CDR3 sequences, approximately 30% seen once. The sequenced sample was blood. The receptor set was obtained from a woman aged 25-40 years in good health.

This clonotype was counted ten times or more. The chain is built from TRBV20-1 and TRBJ2-1; 10 bases are a match to TRBD1. The CDR3 runs to 15 residues. CDR1 and CDR2 from the germline V gene are DFQATT and SNEGSKA (reference sequence). Germline trimming cut 5 bases from V and 4 bases from J; bases unmatched to any gene: 8. CDR3 loop: CSAPRRTGGYNEQFF. CDR3 coding DNA: TGCAGTGCTCCACGCCGGACAGGGGGTTACAATGAGCAGTTCTTC.

Many counts were recorded for this clonotype. The CDR3 loop reads CSARGGTSGELEQFF. CDR3 DNA sequence: TGCAGTGCTAGAGGGGGGACTAGCGGGGAACTTGAGCAGTTCTTC. The rearrangement links TRBV20-1 to TRBJ2-1; 13 positions match TRBD2. The CDR3 extends over 15 amino acids. Looked up from germline, CDR1 is DFQATT and CDR2 is SNEGSKA (reference sequence). V trimming: 1 base; J trimming: 9 bases; junction bases outside the gene matches: 6.

The chain employs TRBV9 and TRBJ2-3; D call uncertain. Trimming cost V 0 bases and J 0 bases, with 8 bases left between them. The CDR3 is made up of 15 amino acids. Looked up from germline, CDR1 is SGDLS and CDR2 is YYNGEE. CDR3 sequence (DNA): TGTGCCAGCAGCGTAGGGCCCGTAAGCACAGATACGCAGTATTTT. This codes for CASSVGPVSTDTQYF.

The gene calls are TRBV21-1 and TRBJ1-2; the D call in the table, TRBD1, was not verified against the DNA. TRBV21-1 is a pseudogene segment. The CDR3 extends over 15 amino acids. CDR3 nucleotides: TGTGCCAGCAGCAACAGGGAAGGGGGCGGCTATGGCTACACCTTC. This translates into CASSNREGGGYGYTF.

This sequence joins TRBV7-9 and TRBJ2-7; D not certain. Deletions cut 3 bases from V and 3 bases from J, with 6 bases between. The CDR3 length is 12 residues. Germline V CDR1 and CDR2: SEHNR, FQNEAQ (reference sequence). The CDR3 here is CASSFTLYEQYF. In DNA, the CDR3 is TGTGCCAGCAGCTTCACCCTCTACGAGCAGTACTTC.

The chain employs TRBV7-2 and TRBJ2-1; D not resolved. Germline CDR1 is SGHTA and CDR2 is FQGNSA. V shed 5 bases and J shed 8 bases, with 13 bases lying between them. The CDR3 sequence is 13 residues long. CDR3 region: CASSPRYSYEQFF. CDR3 in DNA: TGTGCCAGCAGCCCCCGTTATAGCTATGAGCAGTTCTTC.

CDR3 loop: CASRPDGDEQFF. The CDR3 DNA reads TGTGCCAGCAGACCGGACGGCGATGAGCAGTTCTTC. The chain couples TRBV7-2 to TRBJ2-1; D is unresolved. This CDR3 has 12 residues. Trimming cost V 6 bases and J 8 bases, with 11 bases left between them. Per germline, CDR1 SGHTA and CDR2 FQGNSA.

This chain joins TRBV20-1 and TRBJ2-5; D not resolved. The CDR3 covers 13 residues. V lost 0 bases and J lost 2, with 7 bases in between. Germline-derived CDR1 and CDR2 are DFQATT and SNEGSKA (reference sequence). Here the CDR3 reads CSAREGRQETQYF. The CDR3 DNA reads TGCAGTGCTAGAGAAGGGCGTCAAGAGACCCAGTACTTC.

On this clonotype itself: Since a much larger clone is just one base distant, this may be a read error. V gene TRBV20-1 combines with J gene TRBJ2-7, with D possibly TRBD2 on 5 matching bases. Looked up from germline, CDR1 is DFQATT and CDR2 is SNEGSKA (reference sequence). This CDR3 has 12 residues. CDR3 coding DNA: TGCAATGCTAGCAGTGCGGGCTACGAGCAGTACTTC. Amino acids: CNASSAGYEQYF.

The CDR3 loop reads CASSRTGAQTQYF. CDR3 sequence (DNA): TGTGCCAGCAGCCGGACAGGGGCCCAGACCCAGTACTTC. This chain joins TRBV5-5 and TRBJ2-5; 9 nucleotides align to TRBD1. V was pared by 4 bases and J by 6 bases, with 4 bases of the junction left unmatched. The CDR3 is 13 amino acids. The germline V gene has CDR1 SGHKS and CDR2 YYEKEE (reference sequence).

This clonotype was observed a few times. Relative to the germline gene, one junction end is altered; a read error may explain this. J is TRBJ1-2 and V is TRBV5-1; the match to TRBD1 covers 9 bases. The CDR3 totals 18 residues. Per germline, CDR1 SGHRS and CDR2 YFSETQ. CDR3: CAISPGLRTGDGRHGYTF. As DNA, the CDR3 is TGCGCCATCAGCCCCGGGTTGAGGACAGGGGACGGCCGCCATGGCTACACCTTC.

The genes are TRBV7-2 and TRBJ2-5, with a weak D call TRBD1 (5 bases). Judging by the DNA end, TRBJ2-7 fits better; the J call may be wrong. CDR3 length: 13 residues. Germline V gene data show CDR1 as SGHTA and CDR2 as FQGNSA. In DNA, the CDR3 is TGTGCCAGCAGCCCTCAGGGTATCAACGAGCAGTACTTC. Translated, it gives CASSPQGINEQYF.

This clonotype was seen ten or more times. The genes are TRBV21-1 and TRBJ2-7; no check of the table's D call, TRBD1, against the DNA was made. TRBV21-1 is given as a pseudogene. The CDR3 spans 17 residues. The DNA for the CDR3 is TGTGCCAGCAGCAAAGCGCTCGGCGGGACAGATTCCTACGAGCAGTACTTC. Amino acids: CASSKALGGTDSYEQYF.

The rearrangement uses TRBV12-3 or TRBV12-4 and TRBJ1-5; 9 bases match TRBD1. After removal of 6 bases from V and 6 bases from J, the junction contained 6 bases not matched to a gene. The CDR3 loop spans 14 amino acids. CDR3 sequence: CASRDTGGGQPQHF. Written as DNA, the CDR3 is TGTGCCAGCAGAGATACAGGGGGCGGTCAGCCCCAGCATTTT.

The chain recombines TRBV12-3 or TRBV12-4 with TRBJ2-2; D might be TRBD1 or TRBD2, each matching 6 bases. This CDR3 has 14 residues. The V gene lost 7 bases and the J gene lost 4 bases, with 13 bases spanning the gap. CDR3 protein: CASTREGGTGELFF. CDR3 bases: TGTGCCAGCACTCGAGAGGGGGGCACCGGGGAGCTGTTTTTT.

The gene calls are TRBV4-3 and TRBJ1-2; TRBD1 might be the D (6 bases). This CDR3 comprises 14 residues. Per germline, CDR1 LGHNA and CDR2 YSLEER. V was clipped by 3 bases and J by 7 bases, with 15 bases between them. CDR3 bases: TGCGCCAGCAGCCACCGTCAGGGGCCAGTTGGCTACACCTTC. This gives the protein CASSHRQGPVGYTF.

This clonotype was detected many times. V usage is TRBV20-1 and J usage is TRBJ2-4; either TRBD1 or TRBD2 may fit D (5 bases each). Germline lookup yields CDR1 DFQATT and CDR2 SNEGSKA (reference sequence). With 5 bases removed from V and 0 bases from J, the gap between germline ends came to 14 bases. The CDR3 sequence is 15 residues long. The CDR3: CSALGPSLAKNIQYF. DNA of the CDR3: TGCAGTGCTCTGGGACCGTCCCTAGCCAAAAACATTCAGTACTTC.

This clonotype was counted at least ten times. The chain combines TRBV10-3 with TRBJ2-7; TRBD2 might be the D (5 bases). The CDR3 contains 14 residues. CDR1 is ENHRY and CDR2 is SYGVKD in the germline V gene. Trimming shortened V by 10 bases and J by 3 bases, and 19 bases separated the two germline ends. Here the CDR3 reads CATLLDPTIYEQYF. The CDR3 region has the DNA TGTGCCACCCTACTAGACCCCACGATCTACGAGCAGTACTTC.

This chain links TRBV11-2 with TRBJ2-6, with 8 bases matching TRBD2. J was trimmed by 0 bases and V by 3 bases; bases with no gene match: 7. From germline, CDR1 is SGHAT and CDR2 FQNNGV. The CDR3 has 18 amino acids. The CDR3 nucleotides are TGTGCCAGCAGCTTTTACAGCGGGGGCCTCTCTGGGGCCAACGTCCTGACTTTC. Its protein product is CASSFYSGGLSGANVLTF.

In this sample, this clonotype turned up many times. The chain uses TRBV4-1 and TRBJ2-7, with TRBD1 as a possible D gene (5 bases). The CDR3 runs 13 residues. Trimming cost V 4 bases and J 7 bases, with 14 bases left between them. Germline V CDR1 and CDR2: MGHRA, YSYEKL. The CDR3 DNA sequence: TGCGCCAGCAGCCGCAGGGCCGTGGGGGAGCAGTACTTC. This encodes CASSRRAVGEQYF.